Following are 29 T cell receptor beta chains from one sample sequenced in a study of Ad26.COV2.S vaccination and SARS-CoV-2 variants. This sample's treatment: about 20 received Ad26.COV2.S at low or high dose, single or two shots; about 5 received placebo; per-sample allocation not given. The investigators took samples on day 63 after the first vaccine or placebo injection. The repertoire was sequenced with immunoSEQ multiplex PCR; TCRdb's copy has only in-frame clones and lacks some. The sample has 380,000 or so clones, about 85% seen once. Sequencing used peripheral blood, obtained in a trial of Ad26.COV2.S vaccine versus placebo. The receptors shown here come from a person aged 18-65 years who received the Ad26.COV2.S COVID-19 vaccine or a placebo.

This clone was observed a few times. This chain connects TRBV28 to TRBJ2-1; tentative D call: TRBD2 (6 bases). Germline CDR1 reads MDHEN; CDR2 reads SYDVKM. Trimming removed 5 bases at V and 9 bases at J, with 23 bases between. The CDR3 is 16 residues long. CDR3 region: CASSPNPRRGLGEQFF. The CDR3 DNA reads TGTGCCAGCAGTCCAAATCCCCGGCGGGGACTGGGTGAGCAGTTCTTC.

The CDR3 nucleotides are TGTGCCAGCAGTTGGGACTCTACCATAAGGCAGTACTTC. This encodes CASSWDSTIRQYF. V and J are TRBV5-4 and TRBJ2-7; D is perhaps TRBD2 (6 bases). V was clipped by 5 bases and J by 9 bases, with 18 bases between them. CDR1 is SGHNT and CDR2 is YYREEE in the germline V gene (reference sequence). This CDR3 is built from 13 residues.

This clone appeared a few times. The chain combines TRBV12-5 with TRBJ1-5; D not resolved. The V gene lost 5 bases and the J gene lost 4 bases, with 3 bases spanning the gap. Germline V gene lookup returns CDR1 LGHNT and CDR2 FRNRAP. This CDR3 spans 11 amino acids. The CDR3 is CASGINQPQHF. The CDR3 DNA sequence: TGTGCTAGTGGTATAAATCAGCCCCAGCATTTT.

At least ten counts were recorded for this clone. The chain joins TRBV7-2 to TRBJ2-7, with D perhaps matching TRBD1 or TRBD2 (5 bases each). The CDR3 totals 14 residues. From germline, CDR1 is SGHTA and CDR2 FQGNSA. V was pared by 4 bases and J by 3 bases, with 13 bases between. CDR3 in DNA: TGTGCCAGCAGCTCGGTGGGGGATCGCTACGAGCAGTACTTC. Protein sequence: CASSSVGDRYEQYF.

The rearrangement joins TRBV19 to TRBJ1-3, with a tentative D call TRBD1 (5 bases). The ends were cut back, 1 base at V and 0 bases at J, with 16 bases in the middle. Germline V gives CDR1 LNHDA, CDR2 SQIVND (reference sequence). The CDR3 totals 18 residues. The CDR3 nucleotides are TGTGCCAGTAGTATAGCCCCCCGGGGCAGGAGCTCTGGAAACACCATATATTTT. It specifies CASSIAPRGRSSGNTIYF.

This chain joins TRBV7-2 and TRBJ2-7, with 9 bases matching TRBD2. J lost 2 bases, V lost 4 bases, and 6 bases had no gene match. The CDR3 covers 15 residues. Germline V gene data show CDR1 as SGHTA and CDR2 as FQGNSA. The CDR3 sequence: CASSSPRLAAYEQYF. For the CDR3, the DNA is TGTGCCAGCAGCTCGCCCCGACTAGCGGCCTACGAGCAGTACTTC.

This rearrangement joins TRBV5-5 to TRBJ2-7; D ambiguous. The V gene lost 1 base and the J gene lost 5 bases, with 7 bases spanning the gap. The CDR3 loop spans 12 amino acids. The germline CDR1 and CDR2 sequences are SGHKS and YYEKEE (reference sequence). The CDR3 spells CASSLYWDEQYF. In nucleotides, the CDR3 is TGTGCCAGCAGCTTGTACTGGGACGAGCAGTACTTC. The full variable domain, completed using reference TRBV5-5 and TRBJ2-7, is DAGVTQSPTHLIKTRGQQVTLRCSPISGHKSVSWYQQVLGQGPQFIFQYYEKEERGRGNFPDRFSARQFPNYSSELNVNALLLGDSALYLCASSLYWDEQYFGPGTRLTVT.

V is TRBV7-9 and J is TRBJ2-2; 7 bases line up with TRBD2. The junction had 8 bases not matched to a gene; V was cut back by 6 bases and J by 4 bases. The CDR3 loop spans 15 amino acids. The germline V gene has CDR1 SEHNR and CDR2 FQNEAQ (reference sequence). CDR3 coding DNA: TGTGCCAGCAGTTCGACTAGCCCGAGCACCGGGGAGCTGTTTTTT. Translated: CASSSTSPSTGELFF.

This chain joins TRBV5-1 and TRBJ2-6; tentatively, D is TRBD1 (6 bases). The germline V gene has CDR1 SGHRS and CDR2 YFSETQ. The CDR3 sequence is 15 residues long. V was trimmed by 7 bases and J by 4 bases, leaving 15 bases between them. For the CDR3, the DNA is TGCGCCAGCGAACAGGGTGTAACGGGGGCCAACGTCCTGACTTTC. Translated, it gives CASEQGVTGANVLTF.

This clone has just one count. V is TRBV6-2 or TRBV6-3 and J is TRBJ2-3; D gene unclear. Germline CDR1 and CDR2: MNHEY and SVGEGT. This CDR3 region has 14 residues. The V end was cut by 5 bases, the J end by 4 bases, with 13 bases between. This CDR3 reads CASSLPPLSDTQYF. In DNA, the CDR3 is TGTGCCAGCAGTCTCCCACCACTCTCAGATACGCAGTATTTT.

This chain links TRBV30 with TRBJ1-1, with D perhaps matching TRBD1 (5 bases). Trimming left V 0 bases short and J 3 bases short, with 20 bases between. This CDR3 comprises 17 residues. Germline CDR1 is GTSNPN and CDR2 is SVGIG (reference sequence). The CDR3 reads CAWSVPLFSRGDTEAFF. DNA of the CDR3: TGTGCCTGGAGTGTACCCCTTTTTAGTAGAGGGGACACTGAAGCTTTCTTT. Variable domain in full (rest from reference TRBV30 and TRBJ1-1): SQTIHQWPATLVQPVGSPLSLECTVEGTSNPNLYWYRQAAGRGLQLLFYSVGIGQISSEVPQNLSASRPQDRQFILSSKKLLLSDSGFYLCAWSVPLFSRGDTEAFFGQGTRLTVV.

The J gene is TRBJ2-3, the V gene TRBV6-4, with 9 positions matching TRBD1. Germline CDR1 reads MRHNA; CDR2 reads SNTAGT. CDR3 size: 16 residues. The trim removed 2 bases at V and 1 base at J, leaving 4 bases unmatched. The CDR3 sequence: CASSDPTGGGTDTQYF. In nucleotides, the CDR3 is TGTGCCAGCAGTGACCCGACAGGGGGGGGCACAGATACGCAGTATTTT.

The genes are TRBV12-5 and TRBJ1-2; D ambiguous. The ends were cut back, 0 bases at V and 4 bases at J, with 6 bases in the middle. Germline lookup yields CDR1 LGHNT and CDR2 FRNRAP. This CDR3 has 13 amino acids. The CDR3 DNA reads as TGTGCTAGTGGTTTGGTAAGCTCCTATGGCTACACCTTC. Protein: CASGLVSSYGYTF.

This sequence joins TRBV7-2 and TRBJ1-2; 8 nucleotides line up with TRBD1. The CDR3 covers 16 residues. Unmatched junction bases numbered 16, after V lost 5 bases and J lost 8 bases. CDR1 is SGHTA, CDR2 FQGNSA, per germline. The CDR3 DNA reads as TGTGCCAGCAGCCCCCGCTTTGGGCAGGGGGCGGGGGGCTACACCTTC. This codes for CASSPRFGQGAGGYTF.

J is TRBJ2-1 and V is TRBV2; TRBD1 is a possible D gene (5 bases). V lost 7 bases, J lost 4 bases, and 32 bases lay in between. The CDR3 sequence is 20 residues long. From germline, CDR1 is SNHLY and CDR2 FYNNEI. The CDR3 sequence is CASTVGPFEFRVETYNEQFF. The CDR3 nucleotides read TGTGCCAGCACTGTAGGACCGTTCGAGTTCAGGGTTGAAACTTACAATGAGCAGTTCTTC.

The rearrangement links TRBV5-1 to TRBJ1-4, with TRBD1 matching 9 bases. Per the germline V gene, CDR1 is SGHRS and CDR2 is YFSETQ. The length of the CDR3 is 14 residues. J lost 5 bases, V lost 6 bases, and 5 bases had no gene match. The CDR3 DNA sequence: TGCGCCAGCACCAAGACAGGGGGAAATGAAAAACTGTTTTTT. Its translation: CASTKTGGNEKLFF.

J is TRBJ2-1 and V is TRBV6-2 or TRBV6-3; D uncertain. The V gene's germline CDR1 is MNHEY and CDR2 SVGEGT. The CDR3 runs 12 residues. V gave up 2 bases and J gave up 15 bases, with 14 bases separating them. The CDR3 loop is CASSYGLLGPFF. For the CDR3, the DNA is TGTGCCAGCAGTTACGGGCTACTTGGGCCGTTCTTC.

This chain joins TRBV7-2 and TRBJ2-7; 8 positions agree with TRBD2. The V and J ends lost 5 bases and 3 bases, in that order; junction bases with no gene match: 6. The V gene's germline CDR1 is SGHTA and CDR2 FQGNSA. The CDR3 totals 14 residues. CDR3 nucleotide sequence: TGTGCCAGCAGCAATAGCGGGACTGGCTACGAGCAGTACTTC. Residues: CASSNSGTGYEQYF.

The J gene is TRBJ1-1, the V gene TRBV7-8, with 8 bases identical to TRBD1. Germline V gives CDR1 SGHVS, CDR2 FQNEAQ. V lost 5 bases and J lost 0; bases outside the gene matches: 5. The CDR3 covers 15 residues. CDR3 protein: CASSTHRGMNTEAFF. The CDR3 bases are TGTGCCAGCAGCACCCACAGGGGGATGAACACTGAAGCTTTCTTT.

The CDR3 DNA reads as TGTGCCAGCAGCTTTCGAGAGCGGGGGGGATACGAGCAGTACTTC. It specifies CASSFRERGGYEQYF. The chain has TRBV7-9 and TRBJ2-7; 10 nucleotides agree with TRBD2. The V gene end was trimmed by 3 bases and the J gene end by 4 bases; junction bases not matched to a gene: 6. This CDR3 contains 15 residues. The germline V gene encodes CDR1 SEHNR and CDR2 FQNEAQ (reference sequence).

The chain uses TRBV19 and TRBJ1-1; no clear D. CDR3 length: 13 amino acids. V was shortened by 3 bases and J by 5 bases, with 10 bases between the two germline ends. CDR1 is LNHDA, CDR2 SQIVND, per germline (reference sequence). CDR3 residues: CASSIAGWTEAFF. For the CDR3, the DNA is TGTGCCAGTAGTATTGCGGGGTGGACTGAAGCTTTCTTT.

The genes are TRBV6-2 or TRBV6-3 and TRBJ2-1; TRBD2 matches 14 bases. From germline, CDR1 is MNHEY and CDR2 SVGEGT. This CDR3 spans 18 amino acids. The trim removed 3 bases at V and 10 bases at J, leaving 14 bases unmatched. DNA of the CDR3: TGTGCCAGCAGTTATGGGGGACTAGCGGGAGTTGGGGCCAAGGAGCAGTTCTTC. The encoded protein is CASSYGGLAGVGAKEQFF.

J is TRBJ1-3 and V is TRBV7-3; D ambiguous. V lost 1 base and J lost 2, with 3 bases in between. CDR1 SGHTA and CDR2 FQGTGA come from the germline V gene. The CDR3 loop spans 13 amino acids. CDR3 in amino acids: CASSLKPGNTIYF. In DNA form, the CDR3 reads TGTGCCAGCAGCTTAAAACCTGGAAACACCATATATTTT. Full variable domain (missing parts from reference TRBV7-3 and TRBJ1-3): GAGVSQTPSNKVTEKGKYVELRCDPISGHTALYWYRQSLGQGPEFLIYFQGTGAADDSGLPNDRFFAVRPEGSVSTLKIQRTERGDSAVYLCASSLKPGNTIYFGEGSWLTVV.

The chain joins TRBV27 to TRBJ1-1; D is unclear. This CDR3 comprises 15 residues. Germline V gene data show CDR1 as MNHEY and CDR2 as SMNVEV (reference sequence). Between the trimmed V and J ends, which lost 6 bases and 0 bases, there was a span of 14 bases. The CDR3 region has the DNA TGTGCCAGCAGCTTCGGTCGGCCCATGAACACTGAAGCTTTCTTT. Its protein is CASSFGRPMNTEAFF.

The rearrangement links TRBV6-1 to TRBJ2-7, with D possibly being TRBD2 (6 bases). The CDR3 is 13 amino acids. Per the germline V gene, CDR1 is MNHNS and CDR2 is SASEGT. Trimming pared 1 base from V and 6 bases from J, leaving 10 bases between. The CDR3 bases are TGTGCCAGCAGTGAAGACAGAGCGGGCGAGCAGTACTTC. It specifies CASSEDRAGEQYF.

The chain carries TRBV5-6 and TRBJ2-6; D may be TRBD1 (5 bases). CDR3 size: 17 residues. V was clipped by 3 bases and J by 0 bases, with 13 bases between them. Germline V gene data show CDR1 as SGHDT and CDR2 as YYEEEE. The CDR3 region is CASSSRVGSSGANVLTF. The CDR3 nucleotides are TGTGCCAGCAGCTCCAGGGTTGGGTCCTCTGGGGCCAACGTCCTGACTTTC.

The table lists this clone with a count of one. This chain uses TRBV2 with TRBJ2-1, with 12 positions matching TRBD2. The germline V gene encodes CDR1 SNHLY and CDR2 FYNNEI. The CDR3 runs to 15 residues. With 3 bases clipped from V and 7 bases from J, the junction kept 4 bases outside the gene matches. The CDR3 is CASSDGLAGGNEQFF. The CDR3 bases are TGTGCCAGCAGTGATGGTCTAGCGGGAGGGAATGAGCAGTTCTTC.

This clone was observed a single time. The J gene is TRBJ2-2, the V gene TRBV18; 9 bases match TRBD1. This CDR3 is 16 amino acids long. Per germline, CDR1 KGHSH and CDR2 LQKENI. Unmatched junction bases numbered 10, after V lost 5 bases and J lost 6 bases. CDR3 sequence reads: CASSRDRVGWAGELFF. CDR3 sequence (DNA): TGTGCCAGCTCAAGGGACAGGGTCGGATGGGCCGGGGAGCTGTTTTTT.

The J gene is TRBJ2-3, the V gene TRBV15; D possibly corresponds to TRBD1 (6 bases). CDR3 length: 15 residues. V lost 0 bases, J lost 4 bases, and 11 bases lay in between. Per germline, CDR1 LNHNV and CDR2 YYDKDF (reference sequence). Here the CDR3 reads CATSRERQAADTQYF. The CDR3 DNA sequence: TGTGCCACCAGCAGAGAAAGACAGGCGGCAGATACGCAGTATTTT. Full variable domain (missing parts from reference TRBV15 and TRBJ2-3): DAMVIQNPRYQVTQFGKPVTLSCSQTLNHNVMYWYQQKSSQAPKLLFHYYDKDFNNEADTPDNFQSRRPNTSFCFLDIRSPGLGDTAMYLCATSRERQAADTQYFGPGTRLTVL.